The T cell receptor beta chain under discussion was sequenced for a study of monozygotic twins with inflammatory bowel disease. The length of the CDR3 is 15 residues. Germline CDR1 DFQATT, CDR2 SNEGSKA (reference sequence). TCRdb re-called the 5' RACE reads and shows each CDR3 protein once, DNA omitted. This sample's table has a few hundred thousand distinct CDR3 sequences. What was sequenced was blood. V gene TRBV20-1 combines with J gene TRBJ2-1; TCRdb designates TRBD1, a call that cannot be tested without DNA. The receptor was isolated from a human donor with ulcerative colitis or Crohn's disease, or a healthy co-twin of an affected twin (not recorded which). CDR3 region: CSAWALDISYNEQFF.